The clone carrying this TCR beta chain was counted only a few times. Per the original methods: By means of reference gene primer amplification, nucleated cell counts were estimated. Method: immunoSEQ multiplex PCR; TCRdb's copy keeps in-frame clones and lacks some. V and J calls and clone size come straight from that table; D and trimming were deduced from the DNA. The sample holds under 200,000 clones, around 84% seen once. This record comes from a study of blood T cell repertoires in COVID-19. Turning to the study itself: Acute and convalescent COVID-19 specimens originated in the United States, Italy and Spain. T cells, B-cell-depleted T cells, or PBMCs supplied cDNA or gDNA.

The sample consisted of peripheral blood. This sequence originates from a woman of 80 years or more with acute or convalescent COVID-19.

DNA for the CDR3: TGTGCCAGCAGCAAAGTGGGAAGGGGGAGTTTCAATCAGCCCCAGCATTTT. Translated: CASSKVGRGSFNQPQHF. V usage is TRBV7-8 and J usage is TRBJ1-5; possible D gene TRBD1, 6 bases. Looked up from germline, CDR1 is SGHVS and CDR2 is FQNEAQ. The CDR3 sequence is 17 residues long. The V gene lost 5 bases and the J gene lost 3 bases, with 20 bases spanning the gap.